The present T cell receptor beta chain was sequenced within a study of cytomegalovirus exposure and HLA in healthy donors. The CDR3 is made up of 14 amino acids. Germline CDR1 and CDR2: SGHDT and YYEEEE. Deletions cut 1 base from V and 2 bases from J, with 10 bases between. PCR primers comprised 60 Vbeta and 13 Jbeta primers. TCRdb's copy holds only in-frame clones and misses some; the assay was immunoSEQ multiplex PCR. The table has about 160,000 clones, 70% to 90% seen once. The gene calls are TRBV5-6 and TRBJ2-7; weak D call: TRBD1 (5 bases). The receptor was isolated from a woman younger than 30 in good health and CMV-seronegative. Sequencing input: PBMCs. The CDR3 DNA is TGTGCCAGCAGCTTGACAGGTGGGGCCTACGAGCAGTACTTC. Its translation is CASSLTGGAYEQYF.